One sample yielded the 2 T cell receptor beta chains listed below, sequenced in a study of shared clonotypes between healthy human individuals. Sequencing was performed with immunoSEQ multiplex PCR; in TCRdb, only in-frame clones are kept and a portion is missing. Here the sample spans roughly 590,000 clones, around 95% being singletons. The naive CD8 subset, CD45RO-negative cells positively selected for CCR7, excluded terminally differentiated effector memory CD45RA+ cells. The material sequenced was naive CD8+ T cells sorted from blood. The receptor set was obtained from a woman in her 30s in good health.

The count of this clone is one. The rearrangement uses TRBV19 and TRBJ2-1; maybe TRBD2 (5 bases). CDR1 LNHDA and CDR2 SQIVND come from the germline V gene (reference sequence). The CDR3 sequence is 15 residues long. Trimming shortened V by 4 bases and J by 1 base, and 11 bases separated the two germline ends. CDR3 loop: CASSKAEASYNEQFF. CDR3 nucleotide sequence: TGTGCCAGTAGTAAGGCGGAGGCGTCCTACAATGAGCAGTTCTTC. Variable domain in full (rest from reference TRBV19 and TRBJ2-1): DGGITQSPKYLFRKEGQNVTLSCEQNLNHDAMYWYRQDPGQGLRLIYYSQIVNDFQKGDIAEGYSVSREKKESFPLTVTSAQKNPTAFYLCASSKAEASYNEQFFGPGTRLTVL.

The chain has TRBV19 and TRBJ2-1; perhaps TRBD2 as D (6 bases). This CDR3 has 15 residues. Trimming cost V 1 base and J 8 bases, with 15 bases left between them. Germline CDR1 reads LNHDA; CDR2 reads SQIVND (reference sequence). Here the CDR3 reads CASSIGGMVTDEQFF. CDR3 DNA sequence: TGTGCCAGTAGTATAGGCGGGATGGTTACTGATGAGCAGTTCTTC.